The clone carrying this TCR beta chain was seen a single time. These data come from a study of T cell clones after liver transplantation. The overall study: At least one year of complete immunosuppression withdrawal without enzymes over twice normal defined tolerance.

V was shortened by 4 bases and J by 4 bases, with 17 bases between the two germline ends. Germline V gene lookup returns CDR1 SGHAT and CDR2 FQNNGV. There are 15 residues in the CDR3. Libraries were prepared by immunoSEQ multiplex PCR; TCRdb keeps only in-frame clonotypes and omits some of them. Counted here are tens of thousands of clones, 71% occurring once; the ten biggest clones make up approximately 16%. Sequenced here: CD4+ T cells from blood, sampled before liver transplant. This rearrangement joins TRBV11-2 to TRBJ2-7; weak D call: TRBD2 (6 bases). The receptor was isolated from a human donor who received a liver transplant. The CDR3 loop reads CASSSLTGGTYEQYF. In DNA, the CDR3 is TGTGCCAGCAGCTCCCTGACTGGGGGGACTTACGAGCAGTACTTC.